The T cell receptor beta chain under discussion was sequenced for a study of cytomegalovirus exposure and HLA in healthy donors. Study-wide results and limits: In an earlier analysis, about 90% or about 30%: the productive usage of most TCR beta V segments.

Both 60 Vbeta primers and 13 Jbeta primers went into the PCR. Sequenced by immunoSEQ multiplex PCR; TCRdb stores in-frame clones only, minus some. The data hold 150,000 to 200,000 clones, with more than 70% observed a single time. Unmatched junction bases numbered 9, after V lost 4 bases and J lost 3 bases. Germline loops: CDR1 SQVTM, CDR2 ANQGSEA. This CDR3 has 15 amino acids. As regards this clone: Antigen specificity is unknown.

Sequenced: PBMCs. The chain combines TRBV29-1 with TRBJ2-5, with 9 nucleotides matching TRBD2. The clonotype was recovered from a man younger than 35 in good health and CMV-seropositive. CDR3 DNA sequence: TGCAGCGTTGCGGCGGGAGGGCCAGGTAAAGAGACCCAGTACTTC. Amino acids: CSVAAGGPGKETQYF.